This T cell receptor (beta chain) was sequenced in a study of T-cell reconstitution after alpha-beta-depleted transplantation in children. General observations from the study: Certain patients had high TCRbeta diversity at day 60, and it came from recipient T cells and thymic progenitors that survived. T-cell numbers and diversity one year post-transplant derived largely from freshly generated T cells. In patients about two months after transplant, alpha-beta T cells reportedly arose from several hundred expanded graft clones.

This clonotype was counted a few times. The antigen is not known. J lost 4 bases, V lost 2 bases, and 5 bases had no gene match. This CDR3 is 16 amino acids long. CDR1 SGHDT and CDR2 YYEEEE come from the germline V gene. The TCRbeta library was prepared with unique molecular identifiers. A single record per CDR3 protein comes from TCRdb applying MiXCR to the PCR reads. The sample yields approximately 500,000 distinct CDR3 sequences, 25% to 30% seen once. The receptor was derived from a boy younger than two with Wiskott-Aldrich syndrome, due to receive a stem cell transplant. V usage is TRBV5-6 and J usage is TRBJ2-2, with 10 bases that match TRBD2. This material consisted of PBMCs, taken before TCRalphabeta/CD19-depleted stem cell transplant. The CDR3 here is CASSLRAGGGTGELFF. The DNA of the CDR3 is TGTGCCAGCAGCTTACGAGCGGGAGGGGGCACCGGGGAGCTGTTTTTT.